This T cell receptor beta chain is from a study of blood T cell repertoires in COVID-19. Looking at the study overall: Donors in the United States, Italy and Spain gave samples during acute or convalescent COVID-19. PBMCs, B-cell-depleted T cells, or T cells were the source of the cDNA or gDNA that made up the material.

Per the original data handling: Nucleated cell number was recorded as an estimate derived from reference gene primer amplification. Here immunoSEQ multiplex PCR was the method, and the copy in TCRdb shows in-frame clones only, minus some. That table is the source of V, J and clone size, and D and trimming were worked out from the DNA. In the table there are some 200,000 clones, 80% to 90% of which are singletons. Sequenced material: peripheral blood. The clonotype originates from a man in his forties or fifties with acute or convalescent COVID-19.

In DNA, the CDR3 is TGTGCCAGCAGCTTGGGACACTACGAGCAGTACTTC. It translates to CASSLGHYEQYF. The chain recombines TRBV5-4 with TRBJ2-7; D not resolved. The CDR3 runs to 12 residues. Germline CDR1 is SGHNT and CDR2 is YYREEE (reference sequence). The V and J ends lost 0 bases and 3 bases respectively, with 4 bases between them.